The 23 T cell receptor beta chains listed next were all sequenced from one sample in a study of CD8 T cells in ankylosing spondylitis (dated 2017 in TCRdb). The library was produced with 5' RACE. This sample was sequenced with an Illumina HiSeq 2500. TCRdb trimmed the raw reads at Q25, called clones with MiXCR and kept productive beta chains. Each CDR3 protein appears once, grouped with its most common genes and DNA. The sample table lists about 240,000 distinct CDR3 sequences, 8% to 9.5% of them with a count of one. The top ten clonotypes cover under 7.5% of the sample. Source material: blood, either unsorted or a sorted T cell fraction (not recorded which). Receptor source: a male donor with ankylosing spondylitis or in good health (not recorded which).

This clonotype appeared many times. This chain uses TRBV25-1 with TRBJ2-1; TRBD2 might be the D (6 bases). Trimming removed 2 bases at V and 9 bases at J, with 11 bases between. The CDR3 totals 13 residues. Germline lookup yields CDR1 MGHDK and CDR2 SYGVNS. The CDR3 coding sequence is TGTGCCAGCAGTGAACTCCAGGAGGGTGAGCAGTTCTTC. Amino acid sequence: CASSELQEGEQFF. The whole variable domain, remainder taken from reference TRBV25-1 and TRBJ2-1, is EADIYQTPRYLVIGTGKKITLECSQTMGHDKMYWYQQDPGMELHLIHYSYGVNSTEKGDLSSESTVSRIRTEHFPLTLESARPSHTSQYLCASSELQEGEQFFGPGTRLTVL.

V usage is TRBV7-2 and J usage is TRBJ2-6; the D is unclear. CDR1 and CDR2 from the germline V gene are SGHTA and FQGNSA. This CDR3 contains 14 residues. The V gene lost 6 bases and the J gene lost 0 bases, with 6 bases spanning the gap. For the CDR3, the DNA is TGTGCCAGCAGGAAGAACTCTGGGGCCAACGTCCTGACTTTC. Translation: CASRKNSGANVLTF.

This clonotype came up many times. The chain links TRBV10-3 to TRBJ2-2, with D unclear. The CDR3 is made up of 12 amino acids. V gave up 6 bases and J gave up 3 bases, with 5 bases separating them. CDR1 ENHRY and CDR2 SYGVKD come from the germline V gene. CDR3 amino acids: CAIRADTGELFF. DNA of the CDR3: TGTGCCATCAGAGCCGACACCGGGGAGCTGTTTTTT.

This clonotype came up many times. The genes are TRBV19 and TRBJ1-2, with 7 bases identical to TRBD1. CDR1 LNHDA and CDR2 SQIVND come from the germline V gene (reference sequence). V was pared by 7 bases and J by 2 bases, with 4 bases of the junction left unmatched. The CDR3 is 13 residues long. In DNA, the CDR3 is TGTGCCAGTAAGGGACAGCTAAACTATGGCTACACCTTC. Translating gives CASKGQLNYGYTF. The full variable domain, rest sourced from reference TRBV19 and TRBJ1-2, is DGGITQSPKYLFRKEGQNVTLSCEQNLNHDAMYWYRQDPGQGLRLIYYSQIVNDFQKGDIAEGYSVSREKKESFPLTVTSAQKNPTAFYLCASKGQLNYGYTFGSGTRLTVV.

This clonotype has ten or more counts. The chain employs TRBV5-1 and TRBJ2-2; tentative D call: TRBD2 (5 bases). CDR1 and CDR2 from the germline V gene are SGHRS and YFSETQ. V was shortened by 4 bases and J by 2 bases, with 15 bases between the two germline ends. The CDR3 has 16 residues. The CDR3 DNA is TGCGCCAGCAGCCAGGCGGGTCAGATAAACACCGGGGAGCTGTTTTTT. Its translation: CASSQAGQINTGELFF.

This clonotype was recorded at least ten times. V gene TRBV12-3 or TRBV12-4 combines with J gene TRBJ2-6; TRBD2 aligns across 14 bases. This CDR3 has 18 residues. V was clipped by 3 bases and J by 2 bases; unmatched bases: 3. The CDR3 here is CASSFTGLAGAGANVLTF. CDR3 coding DNA: TGTGCCAGCAGTTTTACGGGACTAGCGGGAGCTGGGGCCAACGTCCTGACTTTC.

This clonotype was counted ten times or more. V is TRBV27 and J is TRBJ1-2; D ambiguous. Germline V gene data show CDR1 as MNHEY and CDR2 as SMNVEV (reference sequence). This CDR3 region has 13 residues. Trimming took 6 bases from V and 0 from J, leaving 8 bases between them. The chain's CDR3 is CASSPRANYGYTF. The CDR3 DNA follows: TGTGCCAGCAGCCCGCGGGCTAACTATGGCTACACCTTC.

This clonotype was picked up many times. J is TRBJ1-2 and V is TRBV6-5, with D uncertain. This CDR3 contains 16 residues. CDR1 is MNHEY and CDR2 is SVGAGI in the germline V gene. Trimming left V 2 bases short and J 0 bases short, with 13 bases between. The CDR3 DNA is TGTGCCAGCAGTTACGCTGTAGGAAGTGCTAACTATGGCTACACCTTC. This encodes CASSYAVGSANYGYTF.

This clonotype appeared many times. The rearrangement links TRBV7-8 to TRBJ2-1, with 9 nucleotides matching TRBD1. V gave up 6 bases and J gave up 0 bases; unmatched junction bases: 6. CDR1 and CDR2 from the germline V gene are SGHVS and FQNEAQ. The CDR3 contains 16 residues. For the CDR3, the DNA is TGTGCCAGCAGTTATGACAGGGGGGTCTCCTACAATGAGCAGTTCTTC. The encoded protein is CASSYDRGVSYNEQFF.

This clonotype was detected ten times or more. This chain uses TRBV18 with TRBJ1-2; D may be TRBD1 (5 bases). The V end lost 0 bases, the J end lost 3 bases, and 8 bases lay between the germline ends. This CDR3 contains 14 residues. Per the germline V gene, CDR1 is KGHSH and CDR2 is LQKENI. CDR3 protein: CASSPPGQYYGYTF. The CDR3, as DNA: TGTGCCAGCTCACCACCGGGGCAGTACTATGGCTACACCTTC.

The chain carries TRBV20-1 and TRBJ2-1; 10 positions match TRBD2. CDR1 DFQATT and CDR2 SNEGSKA come from the germline V gene (reference sequence). This CDR3 is built from 13 residues. V was clipped by 7 bases and J by 4 bases; unmatched bases: 4. CDR3 in amino acids: CSVSTSGYNEQFF. The CDR3 nucleotides are TGCAGTGTTTCGACTAGCGGGTACAATGAGCAGTTCTTC.

This clonotype appeared many times. The chain carries TRBV21-1 and TRBJ2-1; TRBD2, as called in the table, went unchecked against the DNA. TRBV21-1 is a pseudogene. This CDR3 spans 14 amino acids. CDR3 region: CASSTGGSYNEQFF. The CDR3 coding sequence is TGTGCCAGCAGCACCGGAGGGTCCTACAATGAGCAGTTCTTC.

At least ten counts were recorded for this clonotype. The chain is built from TRBV20-1 and TRBJ2-1; 8 positions match TRBD2. Germline V gene data show CDR1 as DFQATT and CDR2 as SNEGSKA (reference sequence). The ends lost 4 bases at V and 6 bases at J; junction bases unmatched: 5. This CDR3 comprises 13 residues. CDR3: CSATGLASNEQFF. The DNA for the CDR3 is TGCAGTGCTACCGGACTAGCCTCCAATGAGCAGTTCTTC.

This clonotype has at least ten counts. This chain connects TRBV12-3 or TRBV12-4 to TRBJ2-1, with TRBD2 matching over 9 bases. V gave up 6 bases and J gave up 8 bases; unmatched junction bases: 11. This CDR3 comprises 15 residues. Here the CDR3 reads CASSLGTSIRDEQFF. The CDR3 nucleotides read TGTGCCAGCAGCCTTGGGACTAGCATTAGGGATGAGCAGTTCTTC.

Many counts were recorded for this clonotype. CDR3 sequence reads: CASSANPRPRDPYEQYF. CDR3 in DNA: TGTGCCAGCAGCGCGAATCCCCGACCGCGGGACCCCTACGAGCAGTACTTC. This rearrangement joins TRBV9 to TRBJ2-7, with D possibly being TRBD2 (6 bases). The germline CDR1 and CDR2 sequences are SGDLS and YYNGEE. There are 17 residues in the CDR3. Trimming took off 3 bases at V and 2 bases at J, with 21 bases between the two ends.

This clonotype was recorded at least ten times. The rearrangement links TRBV5-1 to TRBJ1-3; D gene unclear. Germline CDR1 reads SGHRS; CDR2 reads YFSETQ. The ends were cut back, 4 bases at V and 0 bases at J, with 11 bases in the middle. The CDR3 totals 15 residues. The CDR3 is CASSPSFGSGNTIYF. The CDR3, as DNA: TGCGCCAGCAGCCCCTCTTTTGGCTCTGGAAACACCATATATTTT.

This clonotype showed up many times. The chain couples TRBV29-1 to TRBJ2-1, with TRBD2 matching over 10 bases. Looked up from germline, CDR1 is SQVTM and CDR2 is ANQGSEA. V lost 6 bases to trimming and J lost 8 bases; unmatched junction nucleotides: 10. CDR3 size: 14 residues. The CDR3: CSVAASGRVDEQFF. The CDR3 DNA is TGCAGCGTAGCTGCTAGCGGGAGAGTCGATGAGCAGTTCTTC.

This clonotype has a count of ten or more. The V call is TRBV29-1, the J call TRBJ2-3, with 7 bases that match TRBD2. Looked up from germline, CDR1 is SQVTM and CDR2 is ANQGSEA. V lost 4 bases to trimming and J lost 0 bases; unmatched junction nucleotides: 4. The CDR3 sequence is 14 residues long. CDR3 loop: CSVAGLPSTDTQYF. For the CDR3, the DNA is TGCAGCGTTGCGGGACTACCTAGCACAGATACGCAGTATTTT.

This clonotype was seen ten or more times. CDR3: CATFYEQYF. The CDR3 DNA reads as TGTGCCACCTTCTACGAGCAGTACTTC. J is TRBJ2-7 and V is TRBV10-3, with D unresolved. Deletions cut 10 bases from V and 3 bases from J, with 4 bases between. Germline CDR1 and CDR2: ENHRY and SYGVKD. This CDR3 comprises 9 residues.

This clonotype has a count of ten or more. This chain links TRBV11-2 with TRBJ1-1; maybe TRBD1 (5 bases). CDR3 length: 14 amino acids. V lost 1 base and J 1 base, leaving 7 bases between the germline ends. The V gene's germline CDR1 is SGHAT and CDR2 FQNNGV. The CDR3, as DNA: TGTGCCAGCAGCTTAGTCGGACAGAACACTGAAGCTTTCTTT. Translated: CASSLVGQNTEAFF.

This clonotype was found many times. CDR3 sequence (DNA): TGTGCCAGCAGCGCACCGGGACGGGGAGAGCAGTACTTC. Its translation: CASSAPGRGEQYF. The chain couples TRBV27 to TRBJ2-7; either TRBD1 or TRBD2 may fit D (5 bases each). The CDR3 loop spans 13 amino acids. The V end was cut by 6 bases, the J end by 7 bases, with 16 bases between. The germline CDR1 and CDR2 sequences are MNHEY and SMNVEV (reference sequence).

This clonotype was observed many times. The chain combines TRBV20-1 with TRBJ1-4, with 10 positions matching TRBD1. The CDR3 runs to 17 residues. The germline CDR1 and CDR2 sequences are DFQATT and SNEGSKA (reference sequence). Trimming cost V 6 bases and J 6 bases; bases outside gene matches: 16. The CDR3 reads CSARVGPGTGAHEKLFF. The CDR3 bases are TGCAGTGCCCGCGTCGGCCCCGGGACAGGGGCTCATGAAAAACTGTTTTTT.

This clonotype came up many times. The CDR3: CASSALTEAFF. The CDR3 DNA follows: TGTGCCAGCAGCGCTTTAACTGAAGCTTTCTTT. This rearrangement joins TRBV5-6 to TRBJ1-1; D is unclear. CDR3 length equals 11 residues. Trimming left V 4 bases short and J 5 bases short, with 6 bases between. In germline, CDR1 is SGHDT, CDR2 YYEEEE.